A single sample gave rise to the 25 T cell receptor beta chains below, sequenced in a study of T cell repertoires in ileal Crohn's disease. TCRdb keeps only in-frame clones here, not all; method: immunoSEQ multiplex PCR. The table has about 7,400 clones, around 81% seen once. Source material: ileal tissue. The receptors were sampled from an adult with Crohn's disease.

The chain has TRBV18 and TRBJ2-1, with D possibly being TRBD2 (5 bases). Deletions cut 4 bases from V and 7 bases from J, with 8 bases between. Germline V lookup: CDR1 KGHSH, CDR2 LQKENI. The CDR3 has 12 amino acids. For the CDR3, the DNA is TGTGCCAGCTCACAGGGAGAGAATGAGCAGTTCTTC. This translates into CASSQGENEQFF.

As DNA, the CDR3 is TGTGCCAGCAGCGTCCAAGGACTAGCGAGGACCGGGGAGCTGTTTTTT. Protein product: CASSVQGLARTGELFF. The chain recombines TRBV9 with TRBJ2-2, with TRBD2 identical over 9 bases. The CDR3 runs to 16 residues. V shed 2 bases and J 5 bases; nucleotides not matched to a gene: 7. CDR1 and CDR2 from the germline V gene are SGDLS and YYNGEE.

This sequence joins TRBV2 and TRBJ1-1, with TRBD1 matching 8 bases. The CDR3 spans 14 residues. Unmatched junction bases numbered 8, after V lost 8 bases and J lost 3 bases. Germline V gene sequence: CDR1 SNHLY, CDR2 FYNNEI. The CDR3: CASWGDRLHTEAFF. In DNA, the CDR3 is TGTGCCAGCTGGGGGGACAGGCTACACACTGAAGCTTTCTTT.

This chain uses TRBV10-3 with TRBJ2-7, with a tentative D call TRBD2 (6 bases). The germline gives CDR1 ENHRY, CDR2 SYGVKD. The CDR3 covers 14 residues. V was cut by 0 bases and J by 5 bases, with 11 bases left in between. The CDR3 is CAISESRELHEQYF. CDR3 in DNA: TGTGCCATCAGTGAGTCCCGGGAGTTGCACGAGCAGTACTTC.

This sequence joins TRBV6-1 and TRBJ2-5; D call uncertain. The CDR3 covers 13 residues. V lost 4 bases to trimming and J lost 2 bases, with 8 bases between them. Germline-derived CDR1 and CDR2 are MNHNS and SASEGT. In nucleotides, the CDR3 is TGTGCCAGCAGTGTTGAGATGCAAGAGACCCAGTACTTC. Amino acids: CASSVEMQETQYF.

The chain is built from TRBV1 and TRBJ2-7; the DNA was not used to check the table's D call, TRBD2. TRBV1 is flagged as a pseudogene. This CDR3 has 13 amino acids. The CDR3: CTSSSPLTYEQYF. The CDR3 nucleotides are TGCACCAGCAGCTCCCCCTTAACCTACGAGCAGTACTTC.

The chain couples TRBV29-1 to TRBJ1-1; D may be TRBD1 (6 bases). This CDR3 comprises 13 residues. V was shortened by 8 bases and J by 4 bases, with 17 bases between the two germline ends. Per germline, CDR1 SQVTM and CDR2 ANQGSEA. CDR3 nucleotide sequence: TGCAGCCCTCATAGGGGGGGGACCACTGAAGCTTTCTTT. It yields the protein CSPHRGGTTEAFF.

As DNA, the CDR3 is TGTGCCAGCGGCGGGAGAAATCGGGCAGAGCAGTTCTTC. It is translated as CASGGRNRAEQFF. The V gene is TRBV7-9, the J gene TRBJ2-1; 7 positions match TRBD2. In germline, CDR1 is SEHNR, CDR2 FQNEAQ (reference sequence). The CDR3 has 13 residues. After removal of 8 bases from V and 10 bases from J, the junction contained 11 bases not matched to a gene.

This chain links TRBV4-1 with TRBJ2-1; D not resolved. Trimming removed 0 bases at V and 0 bases at J, with 9 bases between. CDR1 is MGHRA, CDR2 YSYEKL, per germline. There are 16 residues in the CDR3. As DNA, the CDR3 is TGCGCCAGCAGCCAAGAATCGGGTAGCTCCTACAATGAGCAGTTCTTC. It yields the protein CASSQESGSSYNEQFF.

The chain has TRBV19 and TRBJ1-1, with a tentative D call TRBD1 (5 bases). V gave up 7 bases and J gave up 8 bases, with 17 bases separating them. There are 13 residues in the CDR3. Germline V gene sequence: CDR1 LNHDA, CDR2 SQIVND (reference sequence). The CDR3 is CASTRTDTAEAFF. In DNA form, the CDR3 reads TGTGCCAGTACCCGCACGGACACGGCAGAAGCTTTCTTT.

The gene calls are TRBV10-3 and TRBJ2-7, with TRBD2 matching 12 bases. Germline V gene lookup returns CDR1 ENHRY and CDR2 SYGVKD. The V gene end was trimmed by 6 bases and the J gene end by 4 bases; junction bases not matched to a gene: 4. This CDR3 is built from 14 residues. The CDR3 spells CAISPTSGRYEQYF. In DNA form, the CDR3 reads TGTGCCATCAGCCCGACTAGCGGGAGATACGAGCAGTACTTC.

The V and J genes are TRBV29-1 and TRBJ2-1, with 9 bases that match TRBD1. The germline CDR1 and CDR2 sequences are SQVTM and ANQGSEA. This CDR3 has 14 amino acids. Losses at the gene ends were 6 bases for V and 6 bases for J; bases not matched to a gene: 9. CDR3 nucleotide sequence: TGCAGCGTGGACAGGGGAGATTTTTTCAATGAGCAGTTCTTC. Amino acids: CSVDRGDFFNEQFF.

The rearrangement joins TRBV6-1 to TRBJ1-1; no definite D call. This CDR3 is 13 amino acids long. CDR1 and CDR2 (germline): MNHNS, SASEGT. Trimming left V 1 base short and J 10 bases short, with 13 bases between. The CDR3: CASSEGWQDGAFF. For the CDR3, the DNA is TGTGCCAGCAGTGAAGGGTGGCAGGATGGAGCTTTCTTT.

The rearrangement joins TRBV10-2 to TRBJ1-4; TRBD1 is a possible D gene (6 bases). The V gene lost 3 bases and the J gene lost 0 bases, with 11 bases spanning the gap. Germline V gene sequence: CDR1 WSHSY, CDR2 SAAADI. The CDR3 spans 16 residues. In DNA form, the CDR3 reads TGCGCCAGCAGTGATGGACAGCCTGCAACTAATGAAAAACTGTTTTTT. Translating gives CASSDGQPATNEKLFF.

The gene calls are TRBV11-3 and TRBJ2-1, with TRBD2 matching 10 bases. The V and J ends lost 3 bases and 5 bases, in that order; junction bases with no gene match: 4. Germline values: CDR1 SGHNT, CDR2 YENEEA. There are 15 residues in the CDR3. The CDR3 spells CASSLGTSVNNEQFF. In DNA, the CDR3 is TGTGCCAGCAGCTTGGGGACTAGCGTCAACAATGAGCAGTTCTTC.

This rearrangement joins TRBV10-2 to TRBJ2-2; tentatively, D is TRBD1 (6 bases). The CDR3 consists of 16 residues. Germline lookup yields CDR1 WSHSY and CDR2 SAAADI. V gave up 5 bases and J gave up 3 bases, with 16 bases separating them. CDR3 loop: CASSHTGTPHTGELFF. The DNA for the CDR3 is TGCGCCAGCAGTCACACCGGGACACCTCACACCGGGGAGCTGTTTTTT.

The rearrangement links TRBV12-5 to TRBJ2-4; 8 positions agree with TRBD2. V was clipped by 5 bases and J by 0 bases; unmatched bases: 15. The germline V gene encodes CDR1 LGHNT and CDR2 FRNRAP. The length of the CDR3 is 19 residues. The CDR3 reads CASGPRAGEGGLAKNIQYF. CDR3 in DNA: TGTGCTAGTGGTCCCCGAGCGGGAGAGGGGGGATTAGCCAAAAACATTCAGTACTTC.

V is TRBV7-9 and J is TRBJ1-1, with D tentatively TRBD1 (5 bases). The V end lost 6 bases, the J end lost 6 bases, and 17 bases lay between the germline ends. Germline V gene data show CDR1 as SEHNR and CDR2 as FQNEAQ (reference sequence). CDR3 length: 14 amino acids. The CDR3: CASSPRTGSPEAFF. DNA for the CDR3: TGTGCCAGCAGTCCCCGTACAGGCAGCCCTGAAGCTTTCTTT.

This clone has just one count. The CDR3 is CASSPVMNTEAFF. CDR3 nucleotide sequence: TGTGCCAGCAGCCCGGTCATGAACACTGAAGCTTTCTTT. J is TRBJ1-1 and V is TRBV6-5; D gene ambiguous. The germline V gene has CDR1 MNHEY and CDR2 SVGAGI. Trimming pared 6 bases from V and 0 bases from J, leaving 8 bases between. The CDR3 is 13 residues long.

The rearrangement joins TRBV30 to TRBJ1-5, with a weak D call TRBD1 (6 bases). Trimming removed 2 bases from V and 6 bases from J, with 11 bases in between. The V gene's germline CDR1 is GTSNPN and CDR2 SVGIG (reference sequence). The CDR3 sequence is 13 residues long. CDR3 sequence reads: CAWSTGLGQPQHF. The CDR3 nucleotides are TGTGCCTGGAGTACAGGGTTGGGTCAGCCCCAGCATTTT.

This chain joins TRBV5-1 and TRBJ1-1, with D perhaps TRBD1 (6 bases). V was shortened by 6 bases and J by 2 bases, with 17 bases between the two germline ends. The CDR3 runs to 15 residues. Germline CDR1 SGHRS, CDR2 YFSETQ. The CDR3: CASNSAATGNTEAFF. DNA for the CDR3: TGCGCCAGCAACTCCGCCGCGACAGGCAACACTGAAGCTTTCTTT.

The genes are TRBV7-2 and TRBJ2-3; no clear D. CDR1 is SGHTA and CDR2 is FQGNSA in the germline V gene. The CDR3 consists of 12 residues. Trimming removed 3 bases at V and 6 bases at J, with 7 bases between. The CDR3 sequence is CASSLYFDTQYF. The DNA of the CDR3 is TGTGCCAGCAGCTTGTACTTCGATACGCAGTATTTT. The entire variable domain, with the rest obtained from reference TRBV7-2 and TRBJ2-3, is as follows: GAGVSQSPSNKVTEKGKDVELRCDPISGHTALYWYRQSLGQGLEFLIYFQGNSAPDKSGLPSDRFSAERTGGSVSTLTIQRTQQEDSAVYLCASSLYFDTQYFGPGTRLTVL.

This clone was counted between two and nine times. This chain connects TRBV25-1 to TRBJ2-7, with D perhaps TRBD1 (6 bases). The ends were cut back, 4 bases at V and 2 bases at J, with 15 bases in the middle. The length of the CDR3 is 15 residues. Germline V gene lookup returns CDR1 MGHDK and CDR2 SYGVNS. For the CDR3, the DNA is TGTGCCAGCAGTGGATTACAGGGTACGCCCTACGAGCAGTACTTC. It specifies CASSGLQGTPYEQYF.

In this sample, this clone turned up a few times. This rearrangement joins TRBV11-2 to TRBJ2-7; 12 bases match TRBD2. J was trimmed by 6 bases and V by 3 bases; bases with no gene match: 3. CDR1 and CDR2 from the germline V gene are SGHAT and FQNNGV. This CDR3 comprises 14 residues. The CDR3 spells CASSFGLAGTEQYF. The CDR3, as DNA: TGTGCCAGCAGCTTTGGACTAGCGGGAACCGAGCAGTACTTC.

This chain connects TRBV29-1 to TRBJ2-4; D perhaps matches TRBD1 (7 bases). The CDR3 has 12 residues. The V end was cut by 2 bases, the J end by 8 bases, with 10 bases between. CDR1 and CDR2 (germline): SQVTM, ANQGSEA. The CDR3 DNA sequence: TGCAGCGTTGAACAGGGGGGATACATTCAGTACTTC. Protein product: CSVEQGGYIQYF.